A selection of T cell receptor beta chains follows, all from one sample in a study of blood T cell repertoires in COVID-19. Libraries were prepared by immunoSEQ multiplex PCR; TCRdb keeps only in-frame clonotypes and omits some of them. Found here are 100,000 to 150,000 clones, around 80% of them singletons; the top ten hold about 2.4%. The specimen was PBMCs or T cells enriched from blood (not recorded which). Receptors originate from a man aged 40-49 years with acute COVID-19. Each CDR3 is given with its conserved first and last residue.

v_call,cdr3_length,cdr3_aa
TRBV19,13,CASRGQSNQPQHF
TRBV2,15,CASSEAPGTSAVQYF
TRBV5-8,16,CASSLGQGALLNEQYF
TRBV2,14,CASSAGGISGIQYF
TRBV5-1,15,CASSPEGTGDYGYTF
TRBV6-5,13,CASSYRIDFTKLF
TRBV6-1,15,CASSEGRSWTGELFF
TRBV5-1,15,CASSYSGRGGGEQFF
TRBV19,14,CASKALAGVDEQFF
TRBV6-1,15,CASSEGPAANYGYTF
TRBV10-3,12,CAIRGRQETQYF
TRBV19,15,CASSIREYSNQPQHF
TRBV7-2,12,CASSSFNQPQHF
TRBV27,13,CASAKEGYTEAFF
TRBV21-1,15,CASSVRDRVRTEAFF
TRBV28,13,CASSLPPRNEQFF
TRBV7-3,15,CASSYGLASTDTQYF
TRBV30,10,CAWGSGTQYF
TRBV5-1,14,CASRQGEGGNTIYF
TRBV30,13,CAWSGQGSEKLFF
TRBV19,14,CASSPQAANYGYTF
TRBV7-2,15,CASSSPTGRSYEQYF
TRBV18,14,CASSPPSLGNTIYF
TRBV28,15,CASRLKDRATYEQYF
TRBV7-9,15,CASSLARTDNSPLHF
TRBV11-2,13,CASSLGGMREQFF
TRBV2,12,CASSREDGEQYF
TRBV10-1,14,CASSDEGMNTEAFF
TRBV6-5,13,CASSYSHSYEQYF
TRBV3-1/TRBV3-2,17,CASSLDSLGQGSYGYTF
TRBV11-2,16,CASSLELGPGQSPLHF
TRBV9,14,CASSVATEPYGYTF
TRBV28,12,CASTPPSGGYTF
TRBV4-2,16,CASSQSTGTGNQPQHF
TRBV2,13,CASTSGVYNEQFF
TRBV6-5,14,CASSGFKGADGYTF
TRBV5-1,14,CASSLGWGDQPQHF
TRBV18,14,CASSPGGQSYEQYF
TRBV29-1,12,CSVDGSGDEQYF
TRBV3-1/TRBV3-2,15,CASSLGTSGRDEQLF
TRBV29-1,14,CSVSSDTSGNTIYF
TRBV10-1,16,CASSEANRGQNGELFF
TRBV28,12,CASDRRNNEQFF
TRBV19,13,CASSPLDSEKLFF